This T cell receptor (beta chain) came from a study of cytomegalovirus exposure and HLA in healthy donors. The study, taken as a whole, reports: Most TCR sequences were uncommon, yet certain public TCRs appeared in many donors. Clonal expansion, a later analysis showed, was greater in HLA-associated TCR beta chains than in equally common others. The only immune exposure information that was available was CMV serostatus. Specific recognition of CMV antigens was confirmed in vitro for a few chains (all CMV-associated).

Germline lookup yields CDR1 MNHEY and CDR2 SVGAGI. The CDR3 covers 12 residues. In the PCR, 60 Vbeta and 13 Jbeta primers were used. Produced via immunoSEQ multiplex PCR; TCRdb's table is partial and in-frame only. The top ten clones hold less than 3.5% of a sample with 120,000 to 150,000 clones, 55% to 70% of them seen once. Points on this clone: Its antigen remains unknown. A read error may produce the germline difference seen at one junction end.

This TCR was sampled from a woman younger than 45 in good health and CMV-seropositive. Sequences were obtained from PBMCs. The V gene is TRBV6-5, the J gene TRBJ2-1, with 8 bases fitting TRBD1. The CDR3 here is CASSYSTGGAIF. The CDR3, as DNA: TGTGCCAGCAGTTACTCTACAGGGGGAGCGATCTTC.